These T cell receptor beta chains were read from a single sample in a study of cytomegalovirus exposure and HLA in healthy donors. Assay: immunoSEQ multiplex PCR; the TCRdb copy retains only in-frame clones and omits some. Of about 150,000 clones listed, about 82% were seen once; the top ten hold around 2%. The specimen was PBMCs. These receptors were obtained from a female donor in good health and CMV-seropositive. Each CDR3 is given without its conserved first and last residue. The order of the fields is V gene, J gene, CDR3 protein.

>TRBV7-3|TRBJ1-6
ASSSQGVNSPLH
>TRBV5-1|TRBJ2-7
ASSPQGLPYEQY
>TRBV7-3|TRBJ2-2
ASSRRTSGRVNTGELF
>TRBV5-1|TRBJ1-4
ASSPSGDKGEKLF
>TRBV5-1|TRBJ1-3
ASSSTTTGNTIY
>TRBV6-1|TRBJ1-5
ASSETPSGEAQH
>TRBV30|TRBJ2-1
AWSGASGGPYNEQF
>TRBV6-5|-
ASSYSLQVSYEQY
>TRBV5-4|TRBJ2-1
ASTPPSGGGYNEQF
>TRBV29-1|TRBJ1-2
SVPLGTDYGYT
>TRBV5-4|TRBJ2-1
ASSLGVQRTRDEQF
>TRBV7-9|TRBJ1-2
ASLGEISYGYT
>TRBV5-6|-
ASSRWTEGSYEQY
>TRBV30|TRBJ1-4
AWRAGQGNEKLF
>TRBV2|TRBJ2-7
ASSEFWRNPYEQY
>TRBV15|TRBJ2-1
ATSRDGLAGYNEQF
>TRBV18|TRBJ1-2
ASSPGNDSRANYGYT
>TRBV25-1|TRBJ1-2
ASSVGQSHNYGYT
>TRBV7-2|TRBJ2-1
ASSVRDRAYEQF
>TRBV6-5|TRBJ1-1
ASRAQGNTEAF
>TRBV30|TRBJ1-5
AWSGEGGPGQPQH
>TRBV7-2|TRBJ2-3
ASSSGGREYTQY
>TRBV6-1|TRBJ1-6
ASSARTGYNSPLH
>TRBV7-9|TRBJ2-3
ASSLEGSSIGADTQY
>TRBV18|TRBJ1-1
ASSTDRNTEAF
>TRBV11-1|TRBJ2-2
ASSFRDSTGELF
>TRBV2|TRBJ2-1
ASSVSGSWTYNEQF
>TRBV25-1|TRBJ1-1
ASSEPTGSTEAF
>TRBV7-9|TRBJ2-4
ASSLVQGAGNIQY
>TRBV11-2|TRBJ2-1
ATTPGQGRDEQF
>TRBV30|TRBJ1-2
AWSLQGVNYGYT
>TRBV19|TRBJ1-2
ASSIEGFRIYGYT
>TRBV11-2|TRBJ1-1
ASSSGAPEAF
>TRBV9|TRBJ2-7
ASSVNPDSSYEQY
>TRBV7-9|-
ASSLVGQGRYEQY
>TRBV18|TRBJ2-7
ASSPRQGDYEQY
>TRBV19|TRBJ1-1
ASSKDRLNTEAF
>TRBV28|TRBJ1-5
ASSLEGRNQPQH
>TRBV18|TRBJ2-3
ASSPFGGDTDTQY
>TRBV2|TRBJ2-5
ASREDFGETQY
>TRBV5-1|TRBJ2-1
ASSPIRTSGANEQF
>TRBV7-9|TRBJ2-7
ASSTLGQGSSYEQY
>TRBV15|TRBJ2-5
ATPLGRLDWYKETQY
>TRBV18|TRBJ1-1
ASSLGQGGTEAF
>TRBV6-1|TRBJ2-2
ASSVSGAGELF
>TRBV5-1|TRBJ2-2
ASSVTGSGELF
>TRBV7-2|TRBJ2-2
ASSSYGGGRTGELF
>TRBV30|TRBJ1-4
AWAGAGNEKLF
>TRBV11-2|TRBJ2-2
ASSRRGNTGELF
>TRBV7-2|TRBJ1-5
ASSWQGQANQPQH
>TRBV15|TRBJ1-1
ATSREGVKSEAF
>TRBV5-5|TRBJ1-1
ASSRQNTEAF
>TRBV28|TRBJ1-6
ASREDRDSPLH
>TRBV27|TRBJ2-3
ASSIQGITDTQY
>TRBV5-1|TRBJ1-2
ASSLEGVPAYGYT
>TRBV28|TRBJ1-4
ASCRTDSTNEKLF
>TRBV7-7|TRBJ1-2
ASSRTRQGHGYT
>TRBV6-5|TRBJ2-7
ASSYSGGSPYEQY